Below, 13 T cell receptor beta chains from the same sample are listed, as sequenced in a study of blood T cell repertoires in COVID-19. The protocol was immunoSEQ multiplex PCR, while the TCRdb copy is restricted to in-frame clones and leaves out a portion. The repertoire holds 200,000 or so clones, with around 81% as singletons. The sequencing input was PBMCs or T cells enriched from blood (not recorded which). These receptors were collected from a man aged 35 to 55 who had recovered from COVID-19.

The chain links TRBV10-1 to TRBJ1-6; 7 nucleotides agree with TRBD1. V shed 7 bases, J shed 5 bases, and the junction held 23 bases outside the gene matches. The V gene's germline CDR1 is WNHNN and CDR2 SYGVQD (reference sequence). This CDR3 has 20 amino acids. The CDR3 protein is CASMRRLWTGSESDNSPLHF. In DNA form, the CDR3 reads TGCGCCAGCATGAGAAGATTATGGACAGGATCGGAGAGTGATAATTCACCCCTCCACTTT.

This chain joins TRBV4-3 and TRBJ1-1; no clear D. The CDR3 totals 15 residues. Trimming stripped 3 bases from V and 1 base from J, with 12 bases between. Germline values: CDR1 LGHNA, CDR2 YSLEER. The CDR3 coding sequence is TGCGCCAGCAGCCAGAAAGTGGGCTGGAACACTGAAGCTTTCTTT. It translates to CASSQKVGWNTEAFF.

This rearrangement joins TRBV4-3 to TRBJ1-2, with D hard to call. Trimming pared 1 base from V and 8 bases from J, leaving 14 bases between. Germline V gene data show CDR1 as LGHNA and CDR2 as YSLEER. CDR3 length: 14 amino acids. CDR3 protein: CASSQGYRGGGYTF. The CDR3 DNA follows: TGCGCCAGCAGCCAAGGGTATCGGGGTGGGGGCTACACCTTC.

DNA for the CDR3: TGTGCCAGCAGTGAAGCTAATAACTATGGCTACACCTTC. Protein sequence: CASSEANNYGYTF. This chain uses TRBV6-1 with TRBJ1-2; D is unclear. The germline CDR1 and CDR2 sequences are MNHNS and SASEGT. CDR3 length equals 13 residues. Trimming took 0 bases from V and 1 from J, leaving 3 bases between them.

V and J are TRBV5-8 and TRBJ2-5, with no clear D. CDR1 and CDR2 (germline): SGHTS, YDEGEE. V lost 4 bases and J lost 5, with 15 bases in between. The CDR3 consists of 14 residues. The chain's CDR3 is CASSAFPSDETQYF. In DNA, the CDR3 is TGTGCCAGCAGCGCCTTTCCTAGTGACGAGACCCAGTACTTC.

J is TRBJ2-3 and V is TRBV4-1; TRBD2 aligns across 10 bases. From germline, CDR1 is MGHRA and CDR2 YSYEKL. V gave up 0 bases and J gave up 7 bases; unmatched junction bases: 10. The CDR3 runs 17 residues. CDR3 loop: CASSQDPPSGGVYTQYF. The DNA of the CDR3 is TGCGCCAGCAGCCAAGATCCCCCTAGCGGGGGAGTTTATACGCAGTATTTT.

Of note for this clone: This is likely a read error, given that the CDR3 carries no conserved phenylalanine or tryptophan at its end. The limits of the CDR3 on the DNA are not certain, so only TCRdb's listed CDR3 is given. The rearrangement uses TRBV1 and TRBJ2-3; TRBD2, as called in the table, went unchecked against the DNA. TRBV1 is designated a pseudogene. From its first to its last residue, the CDR3 has 15 amino acids. CDR3 in amino acids: CTSIPLRRGAVNRYL.

The chain carries TRBV18 and TRBJ1-1; tentatively, D is TRBD1 (5 bases). The germline V gene has CDR1 KGHSH and CDR2 LQKENI. Deletions cut 2 bases from V and 5 bases from J, with 12 bases between. The CDR3 loop spans 14 amino acids. The CDR3 loop is CASSPGQTRTEAFF. For the CDR3, the DNA is TGTGCCAGCTCACCAGGACAAACGAGGACTGAAGCTTTCTTT.

This chain links TRBV7-9 with TRBJ2-7, with a possible D match to TRBD1 (7 bases). The CDR3 contains 14 residues. V lost 1 base to trimming and J lost 6 bases, with 13 bases between them. CDR1 and CDR2 from the germline V gene are SEHNR and FQNEAQ (reference sequence). In nucleotides, the CDR3 is TGTGCCAGCAGCTTAGATCAGGGGGGCGGCGAGCAGTACTTC. This translates into CASSLDQGGGEQYF.

The chain recombines TRBV3-1 (or the pseudogene TRBV3-2) with TRBJ2-2, with 8 bases aligning to TRBD2. After removal of 0 bases from V and 6 bases from J, the junction contained 21 bases not matched to a gene. Germline lookup yields CDR1 LGHDT and CDR2 YNNKEL (reference sequence). This CDR3 has 21 amino acids. CDR3 sequence: CASSQDLKRLAGTIGPGELFF. DNA of the CDR3: TGTGCCAGCAGCCAAGACCTTAAGAGGTTAGCGGGGACCATTGGCCCCGGGGAGCTGTTTTTT.

This chain connects TRBV18 to TRBJ1-1; 8 positions agree with TRBD1. Germline values: CDR1 KGHSH, CDR2 LQKENI. The CDR3 totals 13 residues. V gave up 10 bases and J gave up 3 bases; unmatched junction bases: 7. The CDR3 DNA follows: TGTGCCACCCTCAGGGGGCAGGACACTGAAGCTTTCTTT. Its protein is CATLRGQDTEAFF.

The chain combines TRBV24-1 with TRBJ2-1, with 9 nucleotides matching TRBD2. The germline gives CDR1 KGHDR, CDR2 SFDVKD. The ends lost 10 bases at V and 5 bases at J; junction bases unmatched: 2. The CDR3 loop spans 12 amino acids. CDR3 coding DNA: TGTGCCACGGCGGGGGGGCACAATGAGCAGTTCTTC. Translation gives CATAGGHNEQFF.

This rearrangement joins TRBV6-4 to TRBJ1-6; 12 nucleotides agree with TRBD1. The length of the CDR3 is 17 residues. Germline CDR1 is MRHNA and CDR2 is SNTAGT. V lost 3 bases to trimming and J lost 7 bases; unmatched junction nucleotides: 7. The CDR3 here is CASSEKGQGARNSPLHF. DNA for the CDR3: TGTGCCAGCAGTGAGAAGGGACAGGGGGCAAGGAATTCACCCCTCCACTTT.